This T cell receptor beta chain appears in the sequencing data of a study of monozygotic twins with inflammatory bowel disease. TCRdb derives one entry per CDR3 protein from the 5' RACE reads, leaving out DNA. The sample features roughly 140,000 distinct CDR3 sequences, with approximately 2.5% in its top ten. On this clonotype itself: The antigen is unknown.

The CDR3 is 16 residues long. Germline V CDR1 and CDR2: SNHLY, FYNNEI. General study results and limits: Comparison of concordant versus discordant twins revealed no difference in repertoire similarity, possibly due to limited power. Different T cell subtypes could not be distinguished.

The TCR comes from a human donor with ulcerative colitis or Crohn's disease, or a healthy co-twin of an affected twin (not recorded which). Sequences were obtained from blood. The chain couples TRBV2 to TRBJ2-2; there is no DNA to check the TCRdb D call of TRBD2. The CDR3 here is CASSQELAGVTGELFF.